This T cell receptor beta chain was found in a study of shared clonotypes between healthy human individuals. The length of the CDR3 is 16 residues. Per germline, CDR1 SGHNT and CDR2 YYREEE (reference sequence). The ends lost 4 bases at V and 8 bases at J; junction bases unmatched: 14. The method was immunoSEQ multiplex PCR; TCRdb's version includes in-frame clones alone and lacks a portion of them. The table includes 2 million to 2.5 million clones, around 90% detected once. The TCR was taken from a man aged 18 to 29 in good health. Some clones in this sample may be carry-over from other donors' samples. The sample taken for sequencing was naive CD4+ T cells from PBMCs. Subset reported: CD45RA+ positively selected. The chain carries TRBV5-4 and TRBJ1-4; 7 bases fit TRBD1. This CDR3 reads CASSGGGRGRREKLFF. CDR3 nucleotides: TGTGCCAGCAGCGGCGGAGGTAGGGGGCGCAGAGAAAAACTGTTTTTT.